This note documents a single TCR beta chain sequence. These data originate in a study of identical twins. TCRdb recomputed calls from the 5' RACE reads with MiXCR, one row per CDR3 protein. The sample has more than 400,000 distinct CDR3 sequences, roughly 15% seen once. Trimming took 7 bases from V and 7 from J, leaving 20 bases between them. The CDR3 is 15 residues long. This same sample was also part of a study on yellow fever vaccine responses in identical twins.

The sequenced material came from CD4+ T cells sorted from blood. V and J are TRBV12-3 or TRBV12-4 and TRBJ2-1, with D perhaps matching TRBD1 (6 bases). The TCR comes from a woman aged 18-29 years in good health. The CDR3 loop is CASNPRGWQGNEQFF. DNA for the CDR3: TGTGCCAGCAACCCCAGGGGTTGGCAGGGAAATGAGCAGTTCTTC.